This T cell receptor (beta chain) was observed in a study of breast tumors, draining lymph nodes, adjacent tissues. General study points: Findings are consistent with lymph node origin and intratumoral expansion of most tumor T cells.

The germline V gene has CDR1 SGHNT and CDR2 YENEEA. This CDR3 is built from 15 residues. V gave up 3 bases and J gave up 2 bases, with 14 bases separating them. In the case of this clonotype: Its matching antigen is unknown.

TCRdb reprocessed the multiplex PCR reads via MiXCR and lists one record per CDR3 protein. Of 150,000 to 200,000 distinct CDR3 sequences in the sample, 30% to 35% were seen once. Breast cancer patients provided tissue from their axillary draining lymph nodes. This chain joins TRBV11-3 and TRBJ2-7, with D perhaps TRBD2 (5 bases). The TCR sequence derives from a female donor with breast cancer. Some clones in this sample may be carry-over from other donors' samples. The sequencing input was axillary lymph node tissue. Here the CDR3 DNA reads TGTGCCAGCAGCTTTGGAGAGGGCAGTCCCTACGAGCAGTACTTC. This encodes CASSFGEGSPYEQYF.